The present T cell receptor (beta chain) was sequenced within a study of blood T cell repertoires in COVID-19. Study-level background: The study drew acute and convalescent COVID-19 samples from the United States, Italy and Spain. Sources were T cells, B-cell-depleted T cells, or PBMCs; the material itself was cDNA or gDNA.

This clone came up once. The table came from immunoSEQ multiplex PCR; TCRdb's copy has only in-frame clones and leaves some out. The sample comprises 300,000 to 350,000 clones, roughly 90% of which are singletons, and roughly 2.9% rests with the top ten. Germline assignment: CDR1 LNHDA and CDR2 SQIVND (reference sequence). This CDR3 has 14 amino acids. Trimming took 4 bases from V and 5 from J; bases not matched to a gene: 6. In Seattle, patients joined the study during active infection and were tracked longitudinally. The sample was peripheral blood. The TCR originated in a woman aged 25 to 39 with COVID-19, enrolled during active disease. The V and J genes are TRBV19 and TRBJ2-7, with 9 bases lining up with TRBD1. CDR3 in amino acids: CASSTQGTGNEQYF. DNA for the CDR3: TGTGCCAGTAGTACCCAAGGGACAGGGAACGAGCAGTACTTC.